These 6 T cell receptor beta chains were all obtained from the same sample, sequenced in a study of T cells in Graves' hyperthyroidism and ophthalmopathy. Researchers took RNA transcripts and amplified the TCR beta CDR3 regions from them. HTBI primers were the set used in a first-round RT-PCR of the TCR CDR3. TCRdb itself ran the multiplex PCR reads through MiXCR, one entry per CDR3 protein. The sample holds 250,000 to 300,000 distinct CDR3 sequences; 15% to 20% are singletons and the top ten take under 40%. Sequencing was done on a sample of blood. The receptors stem from a man in his forties or fifties with Graves' ophthalmopathy.

There are many counts of this clonotype. V and J are TRBV7-2 and TRBJ2-1; D is possibly TRBD1 or TRBD2 (6 bases each). The germline gives CDR1 SGHTA, CDR2 FQGNSA. The CDR3 loop spans 17 amino acids. V was trimmed by 5 bases and J by 0 bases, leaving 17 bases between them. In DNA, the CDR3 is TGTGCCAGCAGCATGGGGGCGGGAAGGGGCTCCTACAATGAGCAGTTCTTC. Protein: CASSMGAGRGSYNEQFF. The full variable domain, rest sourced from reference TRBV7-2 and TRBJ2-1, is GAGVSQSPSNKVTEKGKDVELRCDPISGHTALYWYRQSLGQGLEFLIYFQGNSAPDKSGLPSDRFSAERTGGSVSTLTIQRTQQEDSAVYLCASSMGAGRGSYNEQFFGPGTRLTVL.

V gene TRBV12-3 or TRBV12-4 combines with J gene TRBJ2-5; 10 nucleotides match TRBD2. J gave up 6 bases and V 4 bases, and 8 bases lay outside the gene matches. This CDR3 spans 15 amino acids. The CDR3: CASSSPSGSAKTQYF. Written as DNA, the CDR3 is TGTGCCAGCAGTTCCCCTAGCGGGAGTGCTAAGACCCAGTACTTC.

For this clonotype: One base away lies a much larger clone, so this may be a sequencing read error. The CDR3 DNA reads TGTGCCGGCAGGGGGGACAGAGACACTGAAGCTTTCTTT. It yields the protein CAGRGDRDTEAFF. This sequence joins TRBV2 and TRBJ1-1, with TRBD1 matching over 7 bases. This CDR3 contains 13 residues. CDR1 is SNHLY, CDR2 FYNNEI, per germline.

This clonotype was observed a few times. This rearrangement joins TRBV6-4 to TRBJ2-2; TRBD2 matches 8 bases. V dropped 6 bases and J dropped 3; count of bases not matched to a gene: 6. There are 15 residues in the CDR3. Germline V gives CDR1 MRHNA, CDR2 SNTAGT. Here the CDR3 reads CASSPGTRYTGELFF. CDR3 nucleotide sequence: TGTGCCAGCAGCCCCGGGACTAGGTACACCGGGGAGCTGTTTTTT.

V gene TRBV27 combines with J gene TRBJ2-3; D remains unclear. The CDR3 spans 14 residues. The V end was cut by 10 bases, the J end by 5 bases, with 19 bases between. Per the germline V gene, CDR1 is MNHEY and CDR2 is SMNVEV (reference sequence). The CDR3 DNA is TGTGCCACCCGAAGTGGCGTCGCGAGAGATACGCAGTATTTT. This translates into CATRSGVARDTQYF.

This clonotype was seen a few times. This chain links TRBV5-1 with TRBJ2-7; D is unclear. V lost 4 bases to trimming and J lost 2 bases, with 10 bases between them. CDR1 and CDR2 from the germline V gene are SGHRS and YFSETQ. The CDR3 covers 13 residues. The CDR3 DNA follows: TGCGCCAGCAGCCTAGACTGGACCTACGAGCAGTACTTC. Translation gives CASSLDWTYEQYF.